The entry that follows covers one T cell receptor beta chain sequence. The data are from a study of T cell changes during pregnancy in multiple sclerosis. TCRdb keeps only in-frame clones here, not all; method: immunoSEQ multiplex PCR. The sample yields some 80,000 clones, about 90% seen once. This sequence originates from a female donor in good health, enrolled as a control in a pregnancy study. Sample: peripheral blood, taken in the first trimester of pregnancy.

The CDR3 nucleotides are TGTGCCAGCAGTGAATTTATTGAAGCTTTCTTT. Translation gives CASSEFIEAFF. The gene calls are TRBV6-1 and TRBJ1-1; no clear D. Germline V gene sequence: CDR1 MNHNS, CDR2 SASEGT. Between the trimmed V and J ends, which lost 2 bases and 7 bases, there was a span of 5 bases. This CDR3 is built from 11 residues.